This T cell receptor (beta chain) was recovered during a study of blood T cell repertoires in COVID-19 (dated by TCRdb to the early 2020s). Regarding the complete study: Collaborator samples came from the United States, Italy and Spain and covered acute and convalescent phases of COVID-19. The prospective study material was composed of cDNA or gDNA derived from T cells, B-cell-depleted T cells, or PBMCs. HLA class I and class II types, where available, came from metadata supplied by the sample provider rather than from assay-based typing. The samples were drawn from the first 160 participants of the ongoing ImmuneRACE study and from 1,254 subjects provided by 6 global collaborators. A de-identified subject ID, COVID-19 status, age in years and sex were almost always included in the sample metadata. The dataset comprised deeply sampled blood TCRbeta repertoires from subjects exposed to, actively infected with, or recovered from COVID-19. The repertoires were released in a freely available public database meant as a resource for research on the immune response to SARS-CoV-2. Study-wide findings and limitations: Clinical and demographic metadata were provided uncurated, with the amount varying by source and participant.

Only one count was recorded for this clone. Its antigen target is currently unknown. One base away there is no much larger clone; base qualities are not given. One collaborating source in Seattle enrolled patients during active infection and followed them longitudinally through the course of disease. The collaborating institutions used their own protocols to collect whole blood in K2EDTA tubes. Collaborator samples were shipped for TCRbeta analysis as frozen whole blood, isolated PBMCs, or DNA extracted from either sample type. TCRbeta CDR3 regions were amplified from genomic DNA by means of the immunoSEQ Assay, a bias-controlled multiplex PCR. Concerning the study's data processing: The number of nucleated cells in each sample was estimated by amplification of reference gene primers within the assay. To quantify the absolute abundance of each unique TCRbeta CDR3 rearrangement, sequence reads were collapsed and filtered. For each sample, productive Simpson clonality was calculated by taking the square root of Simpson's diversity index across productive rearrangements. TCRdb carries this immuneACCESS record with in-frame sequences only. Its versions omit some clonotypes, under half of them owing to an unresolved V gene in the studies checked, with the rest unexplained. V and J calls plus clone size are reproduced from that table; the DNA served to infer D and trimming. This sample gives some 220,000 clones in total; approximately 85% of them show up just once. About 2.5% of the sample is in the top ten clones.

From the germline V gene, CDR1 is ENHRY and CDR2 is SYGVKD. The CDR3 measures 16 amino acids from cysteine to phenylalanine. CDR3 DNA is the only sequence kept; it has 48 bases, read in frame from the first base. The germline V and J ends show losses of 0 bases and 4 bases respectively, and no gene match explains 4 bases of the junction. The chain joins TRBV10-3 to TRBJ1-5; the junction holds 9 bases that match TRBD1. The specimen sequenced was peripheral blood. This TCR was recovered from a woman in her sixties or seventies with COVID-19, enrolled during active disease. The nucleotide sequence is TGTGCCATCAGTGAGTCTGGACAGGGGAGAAATCAGCCCCAGCATTTT. This is translated as CAISESGQGRNQPQHF.